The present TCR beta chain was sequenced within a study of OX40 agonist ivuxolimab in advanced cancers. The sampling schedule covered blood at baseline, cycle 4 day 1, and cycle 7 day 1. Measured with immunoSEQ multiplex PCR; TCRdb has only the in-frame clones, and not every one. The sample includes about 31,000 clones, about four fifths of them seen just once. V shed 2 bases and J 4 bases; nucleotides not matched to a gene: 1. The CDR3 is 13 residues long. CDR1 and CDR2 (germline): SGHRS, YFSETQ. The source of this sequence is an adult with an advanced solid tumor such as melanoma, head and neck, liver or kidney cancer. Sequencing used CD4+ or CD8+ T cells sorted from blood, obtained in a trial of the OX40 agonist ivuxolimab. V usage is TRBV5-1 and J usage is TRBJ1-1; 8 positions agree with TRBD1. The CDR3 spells CASSFGQGTEAFF. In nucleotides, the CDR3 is TGCGCCAGCAGCTTTGGACAGGGCACTGAAGCTTTCTTT.